This passage covers 26 T cell receptor beta chains from one sample sequenced in a study of T cells and copy number aberrations in small-cell lung cancer. TCRdb's table, derived via immunoSEQ multiplex PCR, lists solely in-frame clones and lacks some. The data contain roughly 3,000 clones, approximately 79% of them singletons. Sequenced: normal tissue next to the tumor. The receptors shown here come from a man between 60 and 75 years old with small cell lung cancer.

This clone occurred a few times. The rearrangement joins TRBV7-8 to TRBJ2-1; 12 nucleotides align to TRBD2. This CDR3 is 17 amino acids long. Germline lookup yields CDR1 SGHVS and CDR2 FQNEAQ. The V and J ends lost 1 base and 9 bases, in that order; junction bases with no gene match: 10. The CDR3 loop reads CASSLGERLAGAVEQFF. CDR3 in DNA: TGTGCCAGCAGCTTAGGGGAAAGACTAGCGGGGGCCGTTGAGCAGTTCTTC. Filled out from reference TRBV7-8 and TRBJ2-1, the complete variable domain reads GAGVSQSPRYKVAKRGQDVALRCDPISGHVSLFWYQQALGQGPEFLTYFQNEAQLDKSGLPSDRFFAERPEGSVSTLKIQRTQQEDSAVYLCASSLGERLAGAVEQFFGPGTRLTVL.

The chain carries TRBV2 and TRBJ1-2; 11 nucleotides agree with TRBD1. The CDR3 runs to 14 residues. The ends lost 6 bases at V and 3 bases at J; junction bases unmatched: 3. The germline V gene has CDR1 SNHLY and CDR2 FYNNEI. CDR3 bases: TGTGCCAGCAGCGGACAGGGGGCCCACTATGGCTACACCTTC. Protein: CASSGQGAHYGYTF.

This chain joins TRBV19 and TRBJ2-2, with 12 bases matching TRBD2. From germline, CDR1 is LNHDA and CDR2 SQIVND (reference sequence). After removal of 5 bases from V and 2 bases from J, the junction contained 3 bases not matched to a gene. The CDR3 runs 16 residues. CDR3 sequence: CASSPTSGGNTGELFF. CDR3 bases: TGTGCCAGTAGTCCGACTAGCGGGGGAAACACCGGGGAGCTGTTTTTT.

In this sample, this clone turned up a few times. This chain uses TRBV9 with TRBJ2-1, with 7 bases that match TRBD2. Looked up from germline, CDR1 is SGDLS and CDR2 is YYNGEE. CDR3 length equals 13 residues. V shed 4 bases, J shed 8 bases, and the junction held 6 bases outside the gene matches. The DNA for the CDR3 is TGTGCCAGCAGCCCGTGGGGGGGTCATGAGCAGTTCTTC. This encodes CASSPWGGHEQFF. Full variable domain (rest looked up from reference TRBV9 and TRBJ2-1): DSGVTQTPKHLITATGQRVTLRCSPRSGDLSVYWYQQSLDQGLQFLIQYYNGEERAKGNILERFSAQQFPDLHSELNLSSLELGDSALYFCASSPWGGHEQFFGPGTRLTVL.

This clone was seen once. The chain employs TRBV19 and TRBJ1-1; D gene ambiguous. Germline V lookup: CDR1 LNHDA, CDR2 SQIVND (reference sequence). The length of the CDR3 is 13 residues. The V end lost 10 bases, the J end lost 1 base, and 13 bases lay between the germline ends. CDR3 in amino acids: CATHRRGNTEAFF. As DNA, the CDR3 is TGTGCCACCCACCGGAGAGGGAACACTGAAGCTTTCTTT. Based on the CDR3 plus reference TRBV19 and TRBJ1-1, the full variable domain is DGGITQSPKYLFRKEGQNVTLSCEQNLNHDAMYWYRQDPGQGLRLIYYSQIVNDFQKGDIAEGYSVSREKKESFPLTVTSAQKNPTAFYLCATHRRGNTEAFFGQGTRLTVV.

The rearrangement joins TRBV5-1 to TRBJ2-1; 11 bases line up with TRBD2. V trimming: 3 bases; J trimming: 2 bases; junction bases outside the gene matches: 10. The CDR3 loop spans 18 amino acids. Per germline, CDR1 SGHRS and CDR2 YFSETQ. CDR3 region: CASSSGLAAMGPYNEQFF. The DNA for the CDR3 is TGCGCCAGCAGCTCGGGACTAGCGGCCATGGGACCCTACAATGAGCAGTTCTTC.

This sequence joins TRBV4-1 and TRBJ2-5; no firm D call. This CDR3 spans 10 amino acids. V shed 5 bases and J shed 7 bases, with 5 bases lying between them. Germline values: CDR1 MGHRA, CDR2 YSYEKL. CDR3 sequence (DNA): TGCGCCAGCAGCTTACCGACCCAGTACTTC. Residues: CASSLPTQYF.

V and J are TRBV9 and TRBJ2-5; 7 positions match TRBD1. This CDR3 is 15 amino acids long. Germline CDR1 is SGDLS and CDR2 is YYNGEE. V was clipped by 5 bases and J by 3 bases; unmatched bases: 10. The DNA for the CDR3 is TGTGCCAGCAGGAATGACAGGGCAGGGGAAGAGACCCAGTACTTC. Its protein product is CASRNDRAGEETQYF.

Only one count was recorded for this clone. This rearrangement joins TRBV6-6 to TRBJ2-2; D remains unclear. Germline V lookup: CDR1 MNHNY, CDR2 SVGAGI (reference sequence). Trimming cost V 5 bases and J 4 bases, with 11 bases left between them. The CDR3 length is 14 residues. The CDR3 spells CASSHRAGTGELFF. The CDR3, as DNA: TGTGCCAGCAGTCACAGAGCAGGCACCGGGGAGCTGTTTTTT.

Of note for this clone: This sample also contains other DNA sequences that code for the same CDR3. The chain employs TRBV4-1 and TRBJ1-5; D call uncertain. The CDR3 contains 15 residues. The ends were cut back, 1 base at V and 4 bases at J, with 11 bases in the middle. The germline gives CDR1 MGHRA, CDR2 YSYEKL. In nucleotides, the CDR3 is TGCGCCAGCAGCCAAGTAACGGGATCGAATCAGCCCCAGCATTTT. It specifies CASSQVTGSNQPQHF.

The rearrangement links TRBV2 to TRBJ1-2; unclear D gene. This CDR3 is 12 amino acids long. Per germline, CDR1 SNHLY and CDR2 FYNNEI. Trimming cost V 0 bases and J 8 bases, with 7 bases left between them. This CDR3 is CASSEAALGYTF. As DNA, the CDR3 is TGTGCCAGCAGTGAAGCAGCTTTGGGCTACACCTTC.

V is TRBV6-5 and J is TRBJ1-5; D remains ambiguous. V was shortened by 4 bases and J by 4 bases, with 11 bases between the two germline ends. CDR1 is MNHEY and CDR2 is SVGAGI in the germline V gene. The CDR3 length is 14 residues. The CDR3 loop reads CASSSSGKNQPQHF. Here the CDR3 DNA reads TGTGCCAGCAGTTCTTCCGGGAAAAATCAGCCCCAGCATTTT.

The DNA of the CDR3 is TGTGCCACCAGCAGAGATCGCAGCCTCTATGGCTACACCTTC. Translated, it gives CATSRDRSLYGYTF. V and J are TRBV15 and TRBJ1-2; the D is unclear. V was pared by 0 bases and J by 4 bases, with 9 bases between. CDR1 and CDR2 (germline): LNHNV, YYDKDF (reference sequence). The CDR3 runs to 14 residues.

The chain links TRBV30 to TRBJ1-2; TRBD1 might be the D (6 bases). Trimming removed 0 bases at V and 5 bases at J, with 22 bases between. The CDR3 contains 17 residues. Per the germline V gene, CDR1 is GTSNPN and CDR2 is SVGIG (reference sequence). CDR3 DNA sequence: TGTGCCTGGAGTGTAAAAAGGGGGGGGTCCCGCTATTATGGCTACACCTTC. Translating it yields CAWSVKRGGSRYYGYTF.

Note on this clone: A read error is possible here, since a much larger clone lies one base away. The identical CDR3 is also encoded by other nucleotide sequences in the sample. The chain links TRBV9 to TRBJ2-7; D may correspond to TRBD1 or TRBD2 (5 bases each). Germline CDR1 SGDLS, CDR2 YYNGEE. The CDR3 contains 14 residues. The CDR3 spells CASSPWGSSYEQYF. In DNA, the CDR3 is TGTGCCAGCAGCCCCTGGGGGAGCTCCTATGAGCAGTACTTC.

V and J are TRBV18 and TRBJ2-3; 10 positions match TRBD2. Losses at the gene ends were 3 bases for V and 3 bases for J; bases not matched to a gene: 3. This CDR3 is built from 15 residues. Germline CDR1 KGHSH, CDR2 LQKENI. CDR3 amino acids: CASSPLAGETDTQYF. CDR3 bases: TGTGCCAGCTCACCCCTAGCGGGGGAAACAGATACGCAGTATTTT.

This chain uses TRBV9 with TRBJ2-5, with unresolved D. Germline loops: CDR1 SGDLS, CDR2 YYNGEE. V was clipped by 4 bases and J by 2 bases, with 12 bases between them. The CDR3 covers 14 residues. The DNA of the CDR3 is TGTGCCAGCAGCCCATATCGGGTACAAGAGACCCAGTACTTC. Protein product: CASSPYRVQETQYF.

The rearrangement joins TRBV5-1 to TRBJ2-1, with 13 bases matching TRBD2. The germline V gene encodes CDR1 SGHRS and CDR2 YFSETQ. V was clipped by 4 bases and J by 1 base; unmatched bases: 8. The CDR3 has 18 amino acids. The CDR3 here is CASSPLGLAGVSYNEQFF. CDR3 nucleotide sequence: TGCGCCAGCAGCCCCCTCGGACTAGCGGGAGTGTCCTACAATGAGCAGTTCTTC.

This clone was seen more than once but under ten times. This chain links TRBV7-8 with TRBJ1-2; 8 nucleotides line up with TRBD1. CDR1 is SGHVS and CDR2 is FQNEAQ in the germline V gene. The CDR3 runs to 16 residues. Unmatched junction bases numbered 8, after V lost 2 bases and J lost 3 bases. CDR3 amino acids: CASSLWTGRKDYGYTF. In DNA, the CDR3 is TGTGCCAGCAGCTTATGGACAGGGAGGAAGGACTATGGCTACACCTTC.

The gene calls are TRBV6-1 and TRBJ2-2; D could derive from TRBD1 or TRBD2 (5 bases each). The germline gives CDR1 MNHNS, CDR2 SASEGT. The germline V and J ends were trimmed by 0 bases and 8 bases, with 7 bases remaining between them. The CDR3 is 13 residues long. In DNA, the CDR3 is TGTGCCAGCAGTGAAGCCGGGGCAGGGGAGCTGTTTTTT. It specifies CASSEAGAGELFF.

This sequence joins TRBV4-1 and TRBJ1-6; D is unclear. V lost 0 bases, J lost 9 bases, and 6 bases lay in between. CDR3 length: 13 amino acids. Germline lookup yields CDR1 MGHRA and CDR2 YSYEKL. CDR3 nucleotide sequence: TGCGCCAGCAGCCAAGAGGGAAGTTCACCCCTCCACTTT. Residues: CASSQEGSSPLHF.

The V gene is TRBV29-1, the J gene TRBJ1-1, with 7 bases identical to TRBD1. The CDR3 is made up of 13 amino acids. In germline, CDR1 is SQVTM, CDR2 ANQGSEA. The V gene end was trimmed by 8 bases and the J gene end by 3 bases; junction bases not matched to a gene: 9. CDR3 coding DNA: TGCAGCACAAACCGACAGGGAGACACTGAAGCTTTCTTT. This sequence encodes CSTNRQGDTEAFF.

This clone showed up just once. The chain carries TRBV5-6 and TRBJ2-2; D unclear. The CDR3 contains 12 residues. The V end was cut by 0 bases, the J end by 7 bases, with 4 bases between. Germline CDR1 is SGHDT and CDR2 is YYEEEE. This CDR3 reads CASSLVIGELFF. The CDR3 region has the DNA TGTGCCAGCAGCTTGGTAATCGGGGAGCTGTTTTTT.

J is TRBJ2-2 and V is TRBV4-1, with D perhaps being TRBD1 or TRBD2 (5 bases each). Germline-derived CDR1 and CDR2 are MGHRA and YSYEKL. The CDR3 spans 15 residues. Trimming pared 3 bases from V and 5 bases from J, leaving 13 bases between. The CDR3 loop is CASSQALGGTGELFF. DNA for the CDR3: TGCGCCAGCAGCCAGGCCCTTGGGGGTACCGGGGAGCTGTTTTTT.

The genes are TRBV11-2 and TRBJ2-7, with unresolved D. V dropped 2 bases and J dropped 7 bases, with 21 bases sitting between them. Germline V CDR1 and CDR2: SGHAT, FQNNGV. CDR3 size: 16 residues. The CDR3 coding sequence is TGTGCCAGCAGCTTAAGGATAGAAACAAGCCCTCGGGAGCAGTACTTC. Translated, it gives CASSLRIETSPREQYF. Filled out from reference TRBV11-2 and TRBJ2-7, the complete variable domain reads EAGVAQSPRYKIIEKRQSVAFWCNPISGHATLYWYQQILGQGPKLLIQFQNNGVVDDSQLPKDRFSAERLKGVDSTLKIQPAKLEDSAVYLCASSLRIETSPREQYFGPGTRLTVT.

V gene TRBV18 combines with J gene TRBJ2-4; TRBD1 or TRBD2 may be the D gene (5 bases each). The V end was cut by 3 bases, the J end by 0 bases, with 9 bases between. Looked up from germline, CDR1 is KGHSH and CDR2 is LQKENI. The CDR3 runs 15 residues. The CDR3 sequence: CASSPPGLAKNIQYF. For the CDR3, the DNA is TGTGCCAGCTCACCGCCGGGGCTAGCCAAAAACATTCAGTACTTC.